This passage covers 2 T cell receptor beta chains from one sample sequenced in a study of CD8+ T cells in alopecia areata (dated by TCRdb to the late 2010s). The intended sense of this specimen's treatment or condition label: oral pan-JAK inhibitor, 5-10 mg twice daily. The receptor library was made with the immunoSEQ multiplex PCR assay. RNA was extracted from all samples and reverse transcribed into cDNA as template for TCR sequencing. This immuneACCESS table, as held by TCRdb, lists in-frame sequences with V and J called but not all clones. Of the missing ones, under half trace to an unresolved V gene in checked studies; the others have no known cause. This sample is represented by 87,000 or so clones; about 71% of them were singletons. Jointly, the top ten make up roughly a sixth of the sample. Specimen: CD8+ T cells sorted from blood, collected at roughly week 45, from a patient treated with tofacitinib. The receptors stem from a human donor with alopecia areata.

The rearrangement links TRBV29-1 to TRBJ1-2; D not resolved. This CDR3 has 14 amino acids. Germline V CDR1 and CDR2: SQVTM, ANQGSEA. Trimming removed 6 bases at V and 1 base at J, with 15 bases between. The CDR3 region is CSVPDPKVNYGYTF. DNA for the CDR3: TGCAGCGTCCCAGACCCGAAAGTTAACTATGGCTACACCTTC.

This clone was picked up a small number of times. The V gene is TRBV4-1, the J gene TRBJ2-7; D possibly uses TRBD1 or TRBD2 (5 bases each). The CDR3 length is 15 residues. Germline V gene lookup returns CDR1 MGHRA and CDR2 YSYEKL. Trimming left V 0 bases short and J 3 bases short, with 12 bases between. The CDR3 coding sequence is TGCGCCAGCAGCCAAGACTCCGGGACGCTCTACGAGCAGTACTTC. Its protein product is CASSQDSGTLYEQYF.